This entry describes one TCR beta chain. Antigen: not known. Generated by immunoSEQ multiplex PCR, the TCRdb table keeps only in-frame clones and is missing some. The sample records some 690,000 clones, about 90% being singletons. This sample was included in a study of shared clonotypes between healthy human individuals. Findings and limits, study-wide: Relative to their counterparts shared across all four donors, non-shared clonotypes exhibited diminished generation probabilities.

The donors, healthy adults who were HIV-negative, had experienced no recent acute infections or vaccinations. Per the germline V gene, CDR1 is MNHEY and CDR2 is SVGAGI. This CDR3 is 14 amino acids long. J lost 3 bases, V lost 4 bases, and 2 bases had no gene match. The receptor's source is a man aged 18 to 30 in good health. Some clones in this sample may be carry-over from other donors' samples. The chain has TRBV6-5 and TRBJ2-5, with TRBD2 matching 10 bases. Sequenced sample: memory CD8+ T cells from PBMCs. Documented subset: CD45RO+ cells pooled with CCR7-negative TemRA cells. The CDR3 sequence is CASSSSGREETQYF. Here the CDR3 DNA reads TGTGCCAGCAGTTCCAGCGGGAGGGAAGAGACCCAGTACTTC.